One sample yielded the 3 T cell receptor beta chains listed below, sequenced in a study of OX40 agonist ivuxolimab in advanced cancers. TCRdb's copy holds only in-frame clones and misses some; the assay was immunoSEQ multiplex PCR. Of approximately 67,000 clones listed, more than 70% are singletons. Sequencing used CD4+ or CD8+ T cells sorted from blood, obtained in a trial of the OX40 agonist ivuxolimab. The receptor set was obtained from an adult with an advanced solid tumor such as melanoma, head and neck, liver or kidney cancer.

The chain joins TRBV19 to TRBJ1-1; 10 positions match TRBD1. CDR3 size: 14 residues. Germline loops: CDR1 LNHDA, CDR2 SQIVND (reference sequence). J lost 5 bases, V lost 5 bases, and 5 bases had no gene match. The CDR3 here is CASSDDRGRTEAFF. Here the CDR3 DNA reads TGTGCCAGTAGTGACGACAGGGGGCGGACTGAAGCTTTCTTT.

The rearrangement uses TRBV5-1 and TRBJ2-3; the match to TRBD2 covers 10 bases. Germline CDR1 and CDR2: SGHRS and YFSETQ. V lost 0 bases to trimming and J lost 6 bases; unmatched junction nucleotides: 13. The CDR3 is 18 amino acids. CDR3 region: CASSLVSSGGGRSDTQYF. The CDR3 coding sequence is TGCGCCAGCAGCTTGGTTTCCAGCGGGGGGGGCAGATCCGATACGCAGTATTTT.

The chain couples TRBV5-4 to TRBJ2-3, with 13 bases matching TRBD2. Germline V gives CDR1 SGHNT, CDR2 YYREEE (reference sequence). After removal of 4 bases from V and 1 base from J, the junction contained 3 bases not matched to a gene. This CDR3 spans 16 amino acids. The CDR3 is CASSLGTSGGTDTQYF. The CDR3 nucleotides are TGTGCCAGCAGCCTAGGGACTAGCGGGGGCACAGATACGCAGTATTTT.